The entry below describes one TCR beta chain. The sample is drawn from a study of blood T cell repertoires in COVID-19. The wider study: Some COVID-19 samples were acute and others convalescent; all came from the United States, Italy and Spain. The analysed material was cDNA or gDNA that came from T cells, B-cell-depleted T cells, or PBMCs.

Original processing notes: For nucleated cells, counts were estimated from reference gene primer amplification. Method: immunoSEQ multiplex PCR; TCRdb's copy keeps in-frame clones and lacks some. V and J calls and clone size come straight from that table; D and trimming were deduced from the DNA. The sample shows fewer than 130,000 clones, about 80% of them seen only once. The CDR3 is 14 amino acids. Germline V gene data show CDR1 as LGHNA and CDR2 as YSLEER. Trimming cost V 4 bases and J 5 bases, with 11 bases left between them. This clonotype was obtained from a woman older than 75 with active or convalescent COVID-19. Sequencing input: peripheral blood. The genes are TRBV4-3 and TRBJ1-4; no clear D. CDR3: CASSLDEGNEKLFF. In DNA, the CDR3 is TGCGCCAGCAGCCTAGACGAGGGAAATGAAAAACTGTTTTTT.